Following are 18 T cell receptor beta chains from one sample sequenced in a study of spatial heterogeneity in lung cancer. A single record per CDR3 protein comes from TCRdb applying MiXCR to the 5' RACE reads. Among nearly 95,000 distinct CDR3 sequences listed, 19% were seen once. Time point reported: blood at routine non-recurrence follow-up after resection. The material sequenced was PBMCs, taken at follow-up. These receptors all come from a male donor with early-stage non-small cell lung cancer.

A few counts support this clonotype. The chain couples TRBV6-5 to TRBJ2-5, with D unresolved. This CDR3 spans 15 amino acids. Germline V CDR1 and CDR2: MNHEY, SVGAGI. Trimming took 5 bases from V and 3 from J, leaving 16 bases between them. CDR3 DNA sequence: TGTGCCAGCAGTATAATGTGGCAGAGGAAAGAGACCCAGTACTTC. Translation: CASSIMWQRKETQYF.

This clonotype was observed a few times. This chain joins TRBV11-2 and TRBJ2-3, with 10 bases matching TRBD2. CDR3 length equals 16 residues. The germline CDR1 and CDR2 sequences are SGHAT and FQNNGV. Trimming at V came to 7 bases and at J to 3 bases, leaving 10 bases not matched to a gene. The CDR3 DNA reads as TGTGCCAGCACTAGCGGGAGTCCCCAATTAACAGATACGCAGTATTTT. It yields the protein CASTSGSPQLTDTQYF.

This clonotype has at least ten counts. The chain is built from TRBV24-1 and TRBJ2-3; D is unclear. The germline V gene encodes CDR1 KGHDR and CDR2 SFDVKD. The CDR3 sequence is 12 residues long. The V end lost 10 bases, the J end lost 2 bases, and 9 bases lay between the germline ends. The CDR3 reads CATATDTDTQYF. DNA of the CDR3: TGTGCCACAGCGACCGACACAGATACGCAGTATTTT.

V gene TRBV27 combines with J gene TRBJ2-3; 11 nucleotides agree with TRBD2. CDR1 and CDR2 from the germline V gene are MNHEY and SMNVEV (reference sequence). This CDR3 is 15 amino acids long. J gave up 4 bases and V 6 bases, and 6 bases lay outside the gene matches. The CDR3 spells CASSDTSGSSDTQYF. CDR3 sequence (DNA): TGTGCCAGCAGCGACACTAGCGGGAGTTCAGATACGCAGTATTTT.

This clonotype was observed many times. V usage is TRBV9 and J usage is TRBJ2-6; D not resolved. Germline CDR1 and CDR2: SGDLS and YYNGEE. The CDR3 extends over 13 amino acids. Trimming cost V 2 bases and J 3 bases, with 3 bases left between them. The CDR3 reads CASSVVGANVLTF. CDR3 nucleotides: TGTGCCAGCAGCGTTGTTGGGGCCAACGTCCTGACTTTC. Looking up the rest from reference TRBV9 and TRBJ2-6 gives the full variable domain: DSGVTQTPKHLITATGQRVTLRCSPRSGDLSVYWYQQSLDQGLQFLIQYYNGEERAKGNILERFSAQQFPDLHSELNLSSLELGDSALYFCASSVVGANVLTFGAGSRLTVL.

This chain links TRBV20-1 with TRBJ1-1; D unclear. V dropped 1 base and J dropped 0 bases, with 12 bases sitting between them. The CDR3 sequence is 15 residues long. Germline V lookup: CDR1 DFQATT, CDR2 SNEGSKA (reference sequence). Here the CDR3 reads CSARVVEPMNTEAFF. The CDR3 DNA follows: TGCAGTGCTAGAGTGGTGGAGCCCATGAACACTGAAGCTTTCTTT.

There are many counts of this clonotype. This chain uses TRBV6-6 with TRBJ2-4; D might be TRBD1 (6 bases). Deletions cut 6 bases from V and 0 bases from J, with 21 bases between. Germline CDR1 and CDR2: MNHNY and SVGAGI (reference sequence). The CDR3 has 18 residues. Here the CDR3 reads CASRARVQGDLAKNIQYF. In DNA, the CDR3 is TGTGCCAGCAGAGCGCGGGTACAGGGAGACTTAGCCAAAAACATTCAGTACTTC.

This clonotype appeared a few times. The chain is built from TRBV20-1 and TRBJ2-1; TRBD2 agrees at 14 bases. J gave up 10 bases and V 6 bases, and 5 bases lay outside the gene matches. This CDR3 comprises 13 residues. Germline V gives CDR1 DFQATT, CDR2 SNEGSKA (reference sequence). For the CDR3, the DNA is TGCAGTGCAAGGACTAGCGGGAGGTACGAGCAGTTCTTC. Translation: CSARTSGRYEQFF.

This sequence joins TRBV7-9 and TRBJ1-1, with a weak D call TRBD1 (5 bases). Trimming shortened V by 6 bases and J by 1 base, and 9 bases separated the two germline ends. Germline V lookup: CDR1 SEHNR, CDR2 FQNEAQ (reference sequence). The CDR3 has 13 amino acids. CDR3 sequence reads: CASRGPRNTEAFF. The CDR3 bases are TGTGCCAGCAGGGGACCTAGGAACACTGAAGCTTTCTTT.

Only a few counts were recorded for this clonotype. The chain employs TRBV7-2 and TRBJ2-2, with 10 nucleotides matching TRBD1. The V gene end was trimmed by 3 bases and the J gene end by 9 bases; junction bases not matched to a gene: 7. Germline lookup yields CDR1 SGHTA and CDR2 FQGNSA. The CDR3 length is 15 residues. CDR3 nucleotides: TGTGCCAGCAGCTTGGGACAGGGGAAATCGAGGGAGCTGTTTTTT. It translates to CASSLGQGKSRELFF.

This clonotype has a handful of counts. The chain couples TRBV9 to TRBJ2-7; D might be TRBD1 (5 bases). The V and J ends lost 0 bases and 5 bases respectively, with 15 bases between them. Germline V gene lookup returns CDR1 SGDLS and CDR2 YYNGEE. The CDR3 has 15 residues. CDR3 in DNA: TGTGCCAGCAGCGTAGGCCCAGGGTTTCTGGACGAGCAGTACTTC. Protein sequence: CASSVGPGFLDEQYF. Combining the CDR3 with reference TRBV9 and TRBJ2-7 gives the whole variable domain DSGVTQTPKHLITATGQRVTLRCSPRSGDLSVYWYQQSLDQGLQFLIQYYNGEERAKGNILERFSAQQFPDLHSELNLSSLELGDSALYFCASSVGPGFLDEQYFGPGTRLTVT.

This clonotype was detected ten times or more. The V call is TRBV27, the J call TRBJ1-3; 7 bases align to TRBD1. Trimming removed 5 bases from V and 0 bases from J; junction bases left unmatched: 7. Germline V CDR1 and CDR2: MNHEY, SMNVEV (reference sequence). The CDR3 is made up of 16 amino acids. The CDR3 DNA reads TGTGCCAGCAGTCCTTGGACAGGCAACTCTGGAAACACCATATATTTT. Protein: CASSPWTGNSGNTIYF.

V is TRBV3-1 and J is TRBJ2-7, with TRBD2 identical over 8 bases. Per the germline V gene, CDR1 is LGHDT and CDR2 is YNNKEL (reference sequence). V shed 1 base and J 5 bases; nucleotides not matched to a gene: 13. The CDR3 consists of 17 residues. The CDR3 here is CASSQGVPKRENDEQYF. DNA of the CDR3: TGTGCCAGCAGCCAAGGGGTGCCGAAGCGGGAGAACGACGAGCAGTACTTC.

This rearrangement joins TRBV5-1 to TRBJ2-3, with 7 bases aligning to TRBD1. Germline values: CDR1 SGHRS, CDR2 YFSETQ. CDR3 size: 16 residues. V was pared by 4 bases and J by 0 bases, with 8 bases of the junction left unmatched. The CDR3 here is CASSPPRDSSTDTQYF. CDR3 nucleotides: TGCGCCAGCAGCCCCCCCCGGGACAGCAGCACAGATACGCAGTATTTT.

The rearrangement uses TRBV20-1 and TRBJ2-5; 8 bases align to TRBD1. Germline lookup yields CDR1 DFQATT and CDR2 SNEGSKA (reference sequence). The CDR3 has 13 amino acids. Unmatched junction bases numbered 1, after V lost 4 bases and J lost 0 bases. CDR3 sequence: CSANRGNQETQYF. The CDR3 region has the DNA TGCAGTGCTAACAGGGGGAACCAAGAGACCCAGTACTTC.

The table lists this clonotype with many counts. This rearrangement joins TRBV10-2 to TRBJ2-1; D remains unclear. Trimming pared 2 bases from V and 3 bases from J, leaving 8 bases between. CDR1 WSHSY and CDR2 SAAADI come from the germline V gene. The length of the CDR3 is 14 residues. CDR3 region: CASSEEVVYNEQFF. The CDR3 coding sequence is TGCGCCAGCAGTGAGGAGGTTGTCTACAATGAGCAGTTCTTC.

The chain is built from TRBV2 and TRBJ1-3; no reliable D call. The germline V gene encodes CDR1 SNHLY and CDR2 FYNNEI. The CDR3 has 13 residues. Trimming pared 6 bases from V and 0 bases from J, leaving 6 bases between. The CDR3 nucleotides read TGTGCCAGCAGCGTACGCTCTGGAAACACCATATATTTT. It yields the protein CASSVRSGNTIYF.

This clonotype was recorded many times. V usage is TRBV24-1 and J usage is TRBJ1-1; 7 nucleotides agree with TRBD1. The CDR3 length is 14 residues. The V and J ends lost 3 bases and 2 bases, in that order; junction bases with no gene match: 2. Germline CDR1 is KGHDR and CDR2 is SFDVKD. This CDR3 reads CATSDRQGNTEAFF. CDR3 sequence (DNA): TGTGCCACCAGTGATCGACAGGGTAACACTGAAGCTTTCTTT.